The clone carrying this TCR beta chain came up once. This sample stems from a study of control samples from healthy donors and cancer patients. Sequencing used immunoSEQ multiplex PCR; TCRdb keeps in-frame clones, though not all of them. Among some 120,000 clones listed, 70% to 90% were seen once. V dropped 0 bases and J dropped 8 bases, with 4 bases sitting between them. The CDR3 consists of 12 residues. Germline V gene data show CDR1 as ENHRY and CDR2 as SYGVKD. The sample comprised blood. The V gene is TRBV10-3, the J gene TRBJ1-4; D unresolved. The clonotype was recovered from a woman in her 70s in good health. CDR3 residues: CAISESREKLFF. CDR3 DNA sequence: TGTGCCATCAGTGAGTCAAGGGAAAAACTGTTTTTT.